This entry concerns a single TCR beta chain. Average input was around 1,200 ng genomic DNA for immunoSEQ TCR beta CDR3 amplification. TCRdb keeps only in-frame clones here, not all; method: immunoSEQ multiplex PCR. The sample totals approximately 23,000 clones. This entry comes from a study of T cells in women clearing cervical HPV infection. Study at large: Case blood was drawn when the lesion was first found; control blood after infection became undetectable. Cases' blood sampling followed lesion detection by median approximately 150 days (90 to 200).

The sample comprised blood buffy coat. The sequence was collected from a woman between 18 and 70 years old with a cervical HPV16 infection that either progressed to CIN3+ or cleared (not recorded which).

The covered CDR3 bases are TGCGCCAGCCGCGTTGGGGGGGCCACTGAA. This sequence encodes CASRVGGATE. The whole CDR3 protein reads CASRVGGATEAFF. This chain connects TRBV5-1 to TRBJ1-1; tentatively, D is TRBD1 (6 bases). The read halts 3 residues ahead of the CDR3 end, with the missing end drawn from the germline J gene. This CDR3 is 13 amino acids long. V lost 7 bases to trimming and J lost 4 bases, with 14 bases between them. Germline values: CDR1 SGHRS, CDR2 YFSETQ.